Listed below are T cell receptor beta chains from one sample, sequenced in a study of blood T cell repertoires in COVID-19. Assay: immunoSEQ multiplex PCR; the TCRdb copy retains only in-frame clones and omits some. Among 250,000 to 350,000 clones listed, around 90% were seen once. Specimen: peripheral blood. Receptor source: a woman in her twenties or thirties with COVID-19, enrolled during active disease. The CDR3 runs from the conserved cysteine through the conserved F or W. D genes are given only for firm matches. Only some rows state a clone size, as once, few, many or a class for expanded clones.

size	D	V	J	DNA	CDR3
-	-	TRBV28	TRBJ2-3	TGTGCCAGCAGTTCGCGACAGGCCCGAGACACAGATACGCAGTATTTT	CASSSRQARDTDTQYF
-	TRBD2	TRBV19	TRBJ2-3	TGTGCCAGTAGTCCCCCGACTAGCGGGATCGGAGATACGCAGTATTTT	CASSPPTSGIGDTQYF
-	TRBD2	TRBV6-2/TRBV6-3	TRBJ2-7	TGTGCCAGCAGTGGACTAGCGGTTGAGCAGTACTTC	CASSGLAVEQYF
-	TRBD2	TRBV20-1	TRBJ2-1	TGCAGTGCTGGTGGGACTAGCGGGTATGGGAATGAGCAGTTCTTC	CSAGGTSGYGNEQFF
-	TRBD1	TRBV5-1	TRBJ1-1	TGCGCCAGCAGCTTGGTCCAGGGGGCTGAGGGAGGCGCTTTCTTT	CASSLVQGAEGGAFF
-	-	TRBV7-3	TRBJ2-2	TGTGCCAGCAATATCGGGACCGGGGAGCTGTTTTTT	CASNIGTGELFF
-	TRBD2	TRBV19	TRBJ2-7	TGTGCCAGTGGGAGGGCCGCCCCCCCCTACGAGCAGTACTTC	CASGRAAPPYEQYF
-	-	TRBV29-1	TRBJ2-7	TGCAGCGTTAGGTCAGGCTACGAGCAGTACTTC	CSVRSGYEQYF
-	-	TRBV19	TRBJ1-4	TGTGCCAGTAGCCTCTATCCAACTAATGAAAAACTGTTTTTT	CASSLYPTNEKLFF
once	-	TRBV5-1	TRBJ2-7	TGCGCCAGCAGCTTGGCCGGGAGCTCCTACGAGCAGTACTTC	CASSLAGSSYEQYF
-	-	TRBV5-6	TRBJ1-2	TGTGCCAGCACCCCGGGAGGGGGCTATGGCTACACCTTC	CASTPGGGYGYTF
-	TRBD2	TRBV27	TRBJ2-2	TGTGCCAGCAGTTTATTCTGGGAGCTAGCGGGGAACACCGGGGAGCTGTTTTTT	CASSLFWELAGNTGELFF
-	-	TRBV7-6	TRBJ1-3	TGTGCCAGCAGCTCGGAGCCGACAGGTCTCAACACCATATATTTT	CASSSEPTGLNTIYF
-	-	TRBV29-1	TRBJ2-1	TGCAGCACGCGACTAGAAGGTTGGGGTGAGCAGTTCTTC	CSTRLEGWGEQFF
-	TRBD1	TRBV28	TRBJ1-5	TGTGCCAGCATGCGACAGGGACGCAATCAGCCCCAGCATTTT	CASMRQGRNQPQHF
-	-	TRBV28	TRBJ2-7	TGTGCCAGCAGTACCCCAATGCGGGAGCAGTACTTC	CASSTPMREQYF
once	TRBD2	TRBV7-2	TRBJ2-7	TGTGCCAGCAGCTTAGCGGCTAGCGGGAGTCGGTACGAGCAGTACTTC	CASSLAASGSRYEQYF
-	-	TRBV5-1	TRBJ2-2	TGCGCCAGCAGCTTTGGCACAAACACCGGGGAGCTGTTTTTT	CASSFGTNTGELFF